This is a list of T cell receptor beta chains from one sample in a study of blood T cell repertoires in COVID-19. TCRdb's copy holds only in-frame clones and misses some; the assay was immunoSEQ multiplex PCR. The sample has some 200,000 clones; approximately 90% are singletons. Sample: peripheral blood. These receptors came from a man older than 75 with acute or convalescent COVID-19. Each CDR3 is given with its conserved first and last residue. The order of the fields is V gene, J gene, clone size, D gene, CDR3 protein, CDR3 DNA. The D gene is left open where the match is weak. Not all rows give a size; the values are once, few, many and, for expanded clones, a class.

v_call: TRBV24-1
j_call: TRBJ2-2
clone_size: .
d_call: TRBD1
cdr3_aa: CATSDQNRGNTGELFF
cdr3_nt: TGTGCCACCAGTGATCAAAACAGGGGGAACACCGGGGAGCTGTTTTTT

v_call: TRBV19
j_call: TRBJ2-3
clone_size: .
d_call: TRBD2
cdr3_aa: CASSIGLAGLGRGTDTQYF
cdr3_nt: TGTGCCAGTAGTATCGGACTAGCGGGACTGGGGAGGGGTACAGATACGCAGTATTTT

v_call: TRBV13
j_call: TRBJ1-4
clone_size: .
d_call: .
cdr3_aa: CASSLWSTNEKLFF
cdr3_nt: TGTGCCAGCAGCCTGTGGAGTACTAATGAAAAACTGTTTTTT

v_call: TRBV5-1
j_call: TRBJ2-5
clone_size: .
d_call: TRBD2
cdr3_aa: CASSWGLAGDQETQYF
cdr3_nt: TGCGCCAGCAGCTGGGGACTAGCGGGGGACCAAGAGACCCAGTACTTC

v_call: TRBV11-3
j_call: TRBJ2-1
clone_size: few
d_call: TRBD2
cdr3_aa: CASSHRTSGSSNEQFF
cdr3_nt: TGTGCCAGCAGCCATAGGACTAGCGGGAGTAGCAATGAGCAGTTCTTC

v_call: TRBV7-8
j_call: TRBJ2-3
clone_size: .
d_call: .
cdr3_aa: CASSFSGFMDSTDTQYF
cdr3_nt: TGTGCCAGCAGCTTTAGTGGGTTCATGGACTCCACAGATACGCAGTATTTT

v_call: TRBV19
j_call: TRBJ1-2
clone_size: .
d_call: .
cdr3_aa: CASATASVNYGYTF
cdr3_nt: TGTGCCAGTGCGACAGCGAGCGTTAACTATGGCTACACCTTC

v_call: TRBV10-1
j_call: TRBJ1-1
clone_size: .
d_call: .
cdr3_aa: CASSAGSGGTEAFF
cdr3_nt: TGCGCCAGCAGTGCCGGGAGTGGGGGCACTGAAGCTTTCTTT

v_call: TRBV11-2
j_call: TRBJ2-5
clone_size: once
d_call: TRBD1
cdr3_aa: CASSSGDRSAETQYF
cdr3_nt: TGTGCCAGCAGCTCGGGGGACAGGTCAGCGGAGACCCAGTACTTC

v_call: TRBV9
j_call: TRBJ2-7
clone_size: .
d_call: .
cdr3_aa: CASSVGGGANEQYF
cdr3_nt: TGTGCCAGCAGCGTGGGAGGAGGGGCCAACGAGCAGTACTTC

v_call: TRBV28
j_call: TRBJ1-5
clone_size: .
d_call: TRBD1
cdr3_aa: CASSPDRGTYSNQPQHF
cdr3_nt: TGTGCCAGCAGTCCGGACAGGGGGACTTATAGCAATCAGCCCCAGCATTTT

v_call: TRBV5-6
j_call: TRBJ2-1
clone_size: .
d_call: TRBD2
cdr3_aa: CASRISGRAKYNEQFF
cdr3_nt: TGTGCCAGCCGGATTAGCGGGAGGGCCAAGTACAATGAGCAGTTCTTC

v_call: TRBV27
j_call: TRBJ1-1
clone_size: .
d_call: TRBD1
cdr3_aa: CASPQTPGQVKAFF
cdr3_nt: TGTGCCAGCCCACAAACACCGGGACAGGTTAAAGCTTTCTTT

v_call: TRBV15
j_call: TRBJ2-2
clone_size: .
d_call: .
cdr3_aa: CATSSFQGLNTGELFF
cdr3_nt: TGTGCCACCAGCAGCTTTCAGGGGCTTAACACCGGGGAGCTGTTTTTT

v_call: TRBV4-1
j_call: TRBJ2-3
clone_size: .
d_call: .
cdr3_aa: CASSQGEPRTDTQYF
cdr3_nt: TGCGCCAGCAGCCAAGGGGAGCCGCGCACAGATACGCAGTATTTT

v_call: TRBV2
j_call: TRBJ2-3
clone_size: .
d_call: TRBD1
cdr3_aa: CASTAGQAFDTQYF
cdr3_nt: TGTGCCAGCACCGCGGGACAGGCGTTTGATACGCAGTATTTT

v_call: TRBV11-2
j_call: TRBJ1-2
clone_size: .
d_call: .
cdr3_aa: CASSKAAAYGYTF
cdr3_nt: TGTGCCAGCAGCAAAGCGGCAGCCTATGGCTACACCTTC

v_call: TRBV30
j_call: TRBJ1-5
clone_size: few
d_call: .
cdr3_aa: CAWSVQGNQPQHF
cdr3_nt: TGTGCCTGGAGTGTACAAGGCAATCAGCCCCAGCATTTT

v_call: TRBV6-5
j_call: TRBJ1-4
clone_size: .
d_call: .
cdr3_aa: CASSQQVNEKLFF
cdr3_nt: TGTGCCAGCAGCCAACAGGTTAATGAAAAACTGTTTTTT

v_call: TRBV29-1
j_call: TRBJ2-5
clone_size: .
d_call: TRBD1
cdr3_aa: CSGRRDRGIWETQYF
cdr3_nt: TGCAGCGGCCGCCGGGACAGGGGAATTTGGGAGACCCAGTACTTC

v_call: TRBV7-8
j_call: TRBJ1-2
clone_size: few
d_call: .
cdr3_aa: CASSPNPNNYGYTF
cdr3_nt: TGTGCCAGCAGCCCAAATCCTAATAACTATGGCTACACCTTC

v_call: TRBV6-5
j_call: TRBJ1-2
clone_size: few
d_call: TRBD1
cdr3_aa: CASSYSGQGLYGYTF
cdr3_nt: TGTGCCAGCAGTTACTCCGGACAGGGTCTCTATGGCTACACCTTC

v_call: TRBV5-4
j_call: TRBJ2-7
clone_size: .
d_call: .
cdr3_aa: CASSWSSTVWEQYF
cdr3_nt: TGTGCCAGCAGCTGGTCCTCGACAGTTTGGGAGCAGTACTTC

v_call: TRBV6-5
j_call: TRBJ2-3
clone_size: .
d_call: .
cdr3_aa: CASSTSSLHPDTQYF
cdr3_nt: TGTGCCAGCAGTACTAGCTCTTTGCATCCAGATACGCAGTATTTT

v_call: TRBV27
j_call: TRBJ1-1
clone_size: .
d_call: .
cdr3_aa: CASSPRGSNTEAFF
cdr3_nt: TGTGCCAGCAGTCCCCGAGGGAGTAACACTGAAGCTTTCTTT

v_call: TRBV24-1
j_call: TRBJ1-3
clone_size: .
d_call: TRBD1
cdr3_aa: CATSDSGDRGGNTIYF
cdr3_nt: TGTGCCACCAGTGATTCAGGGGACAGGGGTGGAAACACCATATATTTT

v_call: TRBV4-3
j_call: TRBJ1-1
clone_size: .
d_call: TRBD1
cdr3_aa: CASSQDRTGSLPMNTEAFF
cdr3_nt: TGCGCCAGCAGCCAAGACCGGACAGGATCGTTACCTATGAACACTGAAGCTTTCTTT

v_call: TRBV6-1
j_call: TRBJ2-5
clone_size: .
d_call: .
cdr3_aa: CASSDRTYVETQYF
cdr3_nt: TGTGCCAGCAGTGATCGGACTTACGTTGAGACCCAGTACTTC

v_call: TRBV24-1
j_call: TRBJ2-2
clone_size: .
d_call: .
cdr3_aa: CATSDRGRNTGELFF
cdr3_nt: TGTGCCACCAGTGACCGGGGGAGGAACACCGGGGAGCTGTTTTTT

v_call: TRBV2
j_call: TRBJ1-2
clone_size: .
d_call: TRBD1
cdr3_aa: CASSAEGQGAFYGYTF
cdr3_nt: TGTGCCAGCAGTGCTGAGGGACAGGGGGCGTTCTATGGCTACACCTTC

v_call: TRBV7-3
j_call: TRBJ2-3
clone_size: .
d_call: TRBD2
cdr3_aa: CASSPGTSGSTDTQYF
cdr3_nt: TGTGCCAGCAGCCCGGGGACTAGCGGGAGTACAGATACGCAGTATTTT

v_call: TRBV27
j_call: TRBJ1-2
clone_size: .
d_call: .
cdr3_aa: CASSLKGVGVGSYGYTF
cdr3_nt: TGTGCCAGCAGTTTAAAGGGTGTGGGGGTCGGGAGTTATGGCTACACCTTC